The sequence of this TCR beta chain was determined in a study of blood T cell repertoires in COVID-19. Study-wide background: The United States, Italy and Spain were the sources of the acute and convalescent COVID-19 samples. T cells, B-cell-depleted T cells, or PBMCs provided the cDNA or gDNA that served as material.

This clone was detected only once. As processed by the authors: Nucleated cell number was recorded as an estimate derived from reference gene primer amplification. The assay was immunoSEQ multiplex PCR, and TCRdb's table has in-frame clones only and misses some. V and J calls and clone size follow that table, whereas D and trimming were derived from the DNA. The sample includes under 85,000 clones, around 89% of them seen just once. This CDR3 is built from 14 residues. CDR1 SNHLY and CDR2 FYNNEI come from the germline V gene. V shed 8 bases and J 8 bases; nucleotides not matched to a gene: 11. The chain is built from TRBV2 and TRBJ1-4, with TRBD1 matching 7 bases. The TCR originated in a man in his 70s with active or convalescent COVID-19. The specimen sequenced was peripheral blood. Here the CDR3 reads CASRGQLVTEKLFF. The CDR3 bases are TGTGCCAGCCGGGGACAGCTTGTTACGGAAAAACTGTTTTTT.